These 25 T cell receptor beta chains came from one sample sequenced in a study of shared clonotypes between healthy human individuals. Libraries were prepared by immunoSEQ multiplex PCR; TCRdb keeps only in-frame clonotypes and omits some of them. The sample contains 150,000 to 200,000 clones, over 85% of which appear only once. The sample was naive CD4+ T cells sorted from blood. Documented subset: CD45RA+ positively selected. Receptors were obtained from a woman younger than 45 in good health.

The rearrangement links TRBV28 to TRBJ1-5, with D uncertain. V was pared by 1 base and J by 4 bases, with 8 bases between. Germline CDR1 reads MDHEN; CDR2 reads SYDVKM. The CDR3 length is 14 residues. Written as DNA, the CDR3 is TGTGCCAGCAGTTTATCGGACGGGAATCAGCCCCAGCATTTT. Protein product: CASSLSDGNQPQHF.

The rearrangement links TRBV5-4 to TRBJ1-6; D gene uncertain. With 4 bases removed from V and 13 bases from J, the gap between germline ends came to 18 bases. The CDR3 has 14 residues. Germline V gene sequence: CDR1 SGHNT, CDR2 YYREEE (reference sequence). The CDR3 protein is CASSKTGPLSPLHF. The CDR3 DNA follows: TGTGCCAGCAGCAAAACCGGGCCACTGTCCCCCCTCCACTTT.

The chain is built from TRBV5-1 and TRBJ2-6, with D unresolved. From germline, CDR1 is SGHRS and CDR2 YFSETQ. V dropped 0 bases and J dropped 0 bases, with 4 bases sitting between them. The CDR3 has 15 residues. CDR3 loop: CASSLDSSGANVLTF. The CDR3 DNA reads TGCGCCAGCAGCTTGGATAGCTCTGGGGCCAACGTCCTGACTTTC.

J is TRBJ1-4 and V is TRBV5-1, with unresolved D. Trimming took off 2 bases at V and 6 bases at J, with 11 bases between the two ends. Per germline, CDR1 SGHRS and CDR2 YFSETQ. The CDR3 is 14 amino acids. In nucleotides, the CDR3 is TGCGCCAGCAGCTTCAGCGGGCTTGATGAAAAACTGTTTTTT. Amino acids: CASSFSGLDEKLFF.

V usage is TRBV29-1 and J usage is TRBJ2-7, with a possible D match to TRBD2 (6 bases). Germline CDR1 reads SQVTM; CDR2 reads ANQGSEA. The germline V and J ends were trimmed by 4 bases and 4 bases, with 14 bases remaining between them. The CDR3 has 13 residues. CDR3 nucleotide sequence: TGCAGCGTTGCCCACCGGGACTTATACGAGCAGTACTTC. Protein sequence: CSVAHRDLYEQYF.

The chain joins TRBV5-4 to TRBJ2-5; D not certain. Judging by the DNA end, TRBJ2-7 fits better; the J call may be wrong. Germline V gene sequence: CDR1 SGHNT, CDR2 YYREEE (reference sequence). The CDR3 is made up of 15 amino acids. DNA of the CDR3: TGTGCCAGCAGCCCGGATCCTTCAAGCTCCTACGAGCAGTACTTC. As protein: CASSPDPSSSYEQYF.

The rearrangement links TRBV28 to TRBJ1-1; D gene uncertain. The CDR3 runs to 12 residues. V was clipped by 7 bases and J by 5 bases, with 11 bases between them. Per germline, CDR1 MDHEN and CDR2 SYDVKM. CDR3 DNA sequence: TGTGCCAGCATGCCTGAAGTGACTGAAGCTTTCTTT. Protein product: CASMPEVTEAFF.

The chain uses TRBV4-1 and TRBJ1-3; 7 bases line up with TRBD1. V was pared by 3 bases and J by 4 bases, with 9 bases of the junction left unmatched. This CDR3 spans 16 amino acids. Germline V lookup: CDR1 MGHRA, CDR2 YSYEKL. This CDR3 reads CASSHRKGAKGNTIYF. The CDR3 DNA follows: TGCGCCAGCAGCCATCGGAAGGGGGCGAAGGGAAACACCATATATTTT.

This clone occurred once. The CDR3 here is CASSPTPGQGNYEQYF. The CDR3 DNA sequence: TGTGCCAGCAGTCCCACCCCGGGACAGGGCAATTACGAGCAGTACTTC. The chain carries TRBV28 and TRBJ2-7; 9 nucleotides line up with TRBD1. The ends lost 5 bases at V and 4 bases at J; junction bases unmatched: 12. CDR3 length: 16 residues. Germline V CDR1 and CDR2: MDHEN, SYDVKM.

The DNA of the CDR3 is TGTGCCAGCAGCAAAGGTCCAGGGACCTATGGCTACACCTTC. Translation: CASSKGPGTYGYTF. V usage is TRBV21-1 and J usage is TRBJ1-2. TRBV21-1 is an annotated pseudogene. The CDR3 runs 14 residues.

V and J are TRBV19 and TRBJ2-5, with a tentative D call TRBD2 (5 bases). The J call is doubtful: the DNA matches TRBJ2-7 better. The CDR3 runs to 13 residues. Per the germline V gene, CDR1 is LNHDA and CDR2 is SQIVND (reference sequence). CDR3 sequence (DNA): TGTGCCAGTAGGAACGGGGTCTCCTACGAGCAGTACTTC. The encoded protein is CASRNGVSYEQYF.

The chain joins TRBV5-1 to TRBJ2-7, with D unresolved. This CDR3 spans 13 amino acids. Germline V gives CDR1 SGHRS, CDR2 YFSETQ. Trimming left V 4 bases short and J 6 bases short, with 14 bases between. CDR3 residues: CASSPAGSAEQYF. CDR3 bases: TGCGCCAGCAGCCCGGCCGGTTCCGCCGAGCAGTACTTC. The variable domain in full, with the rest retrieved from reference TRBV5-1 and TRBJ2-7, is KAGVTQTPRYLIKTRGQQVTLSCSPISGHRSVSWYQQTPGQGLQFLFEYFSETQRNKGNFPGRFSGRQFSNSRSEMNVSTLELGDSALYLCASSPAGSAEQYFGPGTRLTVT.

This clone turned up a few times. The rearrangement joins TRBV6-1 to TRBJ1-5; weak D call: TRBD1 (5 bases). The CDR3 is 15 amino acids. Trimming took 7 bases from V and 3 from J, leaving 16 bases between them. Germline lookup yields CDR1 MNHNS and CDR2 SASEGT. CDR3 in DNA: TGTGCCAGCATTCCAGGGCCCCTGACCAATCAGCCCCAGCATTTT. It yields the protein CASIPGPLTNQPQHF.

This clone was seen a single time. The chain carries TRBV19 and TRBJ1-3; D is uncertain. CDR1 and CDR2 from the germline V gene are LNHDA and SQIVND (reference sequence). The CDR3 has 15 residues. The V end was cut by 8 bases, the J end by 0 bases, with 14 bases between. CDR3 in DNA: TGTGCCAGTTTAGCGGCAGGTTACTCTGGAAACACCATATATTTT. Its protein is CASLAAGYSGNTIYF.

The CDR3 coding sequence is TGTGCCTGGAGTGGGGGAAACACCATATATTTT. Its protein product is CAWSGGNTIYF. This rearrangement joins TRBV30 to TRBJ1-3, with D uncertain. Trimming pared 1 base from V and 4 bases from J, leaving 2 bases between. CDR3 size: 11 residues. Looked up from germline, CDR1 is GTSNPN and CDR2 is SVGIG (reference sequence).

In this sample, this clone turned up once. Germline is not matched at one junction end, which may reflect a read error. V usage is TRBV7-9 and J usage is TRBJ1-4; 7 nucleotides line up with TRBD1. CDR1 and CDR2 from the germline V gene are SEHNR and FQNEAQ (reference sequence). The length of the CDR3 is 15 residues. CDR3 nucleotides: TGTGCCAGCGGCTTAGGGGGCAACAATAGAGAAAAACTGTTTTTT. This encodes CASGLGGNNREKLFF. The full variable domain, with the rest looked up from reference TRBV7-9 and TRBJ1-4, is DTGVSQNPRHKITKRGQNVTFRCDPISEHNRLYWYRQTLGQGPEFLTYFQNEAQLEKSRLLSDRFSAERPKGSFSTLEIQRTEQGDSAMYLCASGLGGNNREKLFFGSGTQLSVL.

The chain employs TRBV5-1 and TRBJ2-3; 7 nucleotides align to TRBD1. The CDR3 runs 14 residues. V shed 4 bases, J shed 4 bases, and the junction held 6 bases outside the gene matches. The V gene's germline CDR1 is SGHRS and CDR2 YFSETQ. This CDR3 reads CASSTGAKADTQYF. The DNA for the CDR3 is TGCGCCAGCAGCACAGGGGCCAAAGCAGATACGCAGTATTTT. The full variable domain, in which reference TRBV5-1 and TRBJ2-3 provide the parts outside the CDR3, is KAGVTQTPRYLIKTRGQQVTLSCSPISGHRSVSWYQQTPGQGLQFLFEYFSETQRNKGNFPGRFSGRQFSNSRSEMNVSTLELGDSALYLCASSTGAKADTQYFGPGTRLTVL.

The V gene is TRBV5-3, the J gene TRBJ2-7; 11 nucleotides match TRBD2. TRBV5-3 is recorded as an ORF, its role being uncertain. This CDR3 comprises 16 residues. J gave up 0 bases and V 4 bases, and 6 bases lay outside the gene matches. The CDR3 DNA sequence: TGTGCCAGAAGCGTTCCGGGACTAGCGGACTCCTACGAGCAGTACTTC. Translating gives CARSVPGLADSYEQYF.

The CDR3 loop reads CASSLNSGQNYGYTF. DNA for the CDR3: TGTGCCAGCAGCTTAAATAGCGGTCAGAACTATGGCTACACCTTC. This sequence joins TRBV7-2 and TRBJ1-2, with D uncertain. V lost 2 bases and J 2 bases, leaving 12 bases between the germline ends. The CDR3 is 15 residues long. CDR1 SGHTA and CDR2 FQGNSA come from the germline V gene.

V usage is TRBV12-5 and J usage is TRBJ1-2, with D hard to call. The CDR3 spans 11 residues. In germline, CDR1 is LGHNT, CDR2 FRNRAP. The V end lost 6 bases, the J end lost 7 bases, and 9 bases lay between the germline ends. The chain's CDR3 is CASGRGFGYTF. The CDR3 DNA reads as TGTGCTAGTGGCCGCGGTTTTGGCTACACCTTC.

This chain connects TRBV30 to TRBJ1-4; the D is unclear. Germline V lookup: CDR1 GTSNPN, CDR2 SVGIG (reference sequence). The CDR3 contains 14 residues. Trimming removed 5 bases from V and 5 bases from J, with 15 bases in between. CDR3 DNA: TGTGCCTGGGGAAGGACGGATCACAATGAAAAACTGTTTTTT. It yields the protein CAWGRTDHNEKLFF.

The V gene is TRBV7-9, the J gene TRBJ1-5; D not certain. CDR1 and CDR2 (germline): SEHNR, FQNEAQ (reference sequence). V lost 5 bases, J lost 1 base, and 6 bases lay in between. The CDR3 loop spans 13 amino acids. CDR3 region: CASSPDSNQPQHF. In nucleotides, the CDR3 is TGTGCCAGCAGCCCGGACAGCAATCAGCCCCAGCATTTT. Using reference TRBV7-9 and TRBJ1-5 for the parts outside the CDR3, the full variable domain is DTGVSQNPRHKITKRGQNVTFRCDPISEHNRLYWYRQTLGQGPEFLTYFQNEAQLEKSRLLSDRFSAERPKGSFSTLEIQRTEQGDSAMYLCASSPDSNQPQHFGDGTRLSIL.

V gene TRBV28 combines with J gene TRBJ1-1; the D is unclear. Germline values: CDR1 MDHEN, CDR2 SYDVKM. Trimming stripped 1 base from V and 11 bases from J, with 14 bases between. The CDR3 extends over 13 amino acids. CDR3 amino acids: CASSLFSEIRAFF. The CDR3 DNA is TGTGCCAGCAGTTTATTTAGTGAGATAAGGGCTTTCTTT.

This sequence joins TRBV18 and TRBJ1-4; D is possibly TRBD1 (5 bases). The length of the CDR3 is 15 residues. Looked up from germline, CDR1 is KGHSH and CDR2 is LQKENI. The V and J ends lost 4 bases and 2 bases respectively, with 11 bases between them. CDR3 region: CASSLGTSTNEKLFF. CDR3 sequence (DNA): TGTGCCAGCTCACTTGGGACGAGCACTAATGAAAAACTGTTTTTT.

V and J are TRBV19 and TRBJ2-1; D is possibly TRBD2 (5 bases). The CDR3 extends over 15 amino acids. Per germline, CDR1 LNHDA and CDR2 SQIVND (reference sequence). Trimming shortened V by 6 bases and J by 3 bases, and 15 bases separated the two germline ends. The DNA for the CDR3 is TGTGCCAGTAGCTGGAGCGGAGCACTCTACAATGAGCAGTTCTTC. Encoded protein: CASSWSGALYNEQFF. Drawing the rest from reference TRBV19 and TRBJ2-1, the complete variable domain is DGGITQSPKYLFRKEGQNVTLSCEQNLNHDAMYWYRQDPGQGLRLIYYSQIVNDFQKGDIAEGYSVSREKKESFPLTVTSAQKNPTAFYLCASSWSGALYNEQFFGPGTRLTVL.